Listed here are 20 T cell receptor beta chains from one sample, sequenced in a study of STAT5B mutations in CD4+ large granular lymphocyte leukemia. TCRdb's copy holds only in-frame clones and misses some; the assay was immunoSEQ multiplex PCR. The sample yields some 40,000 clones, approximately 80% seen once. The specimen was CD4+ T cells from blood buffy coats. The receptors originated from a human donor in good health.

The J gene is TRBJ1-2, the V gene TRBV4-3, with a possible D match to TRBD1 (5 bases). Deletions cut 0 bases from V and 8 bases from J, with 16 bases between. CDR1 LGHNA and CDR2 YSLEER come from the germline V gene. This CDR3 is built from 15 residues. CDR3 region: CASSQEGTFANGYTF. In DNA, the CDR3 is TGCGCCAGCAGCCAAGAAGGGACGTTTGCTAACGGCTACACCTTC.

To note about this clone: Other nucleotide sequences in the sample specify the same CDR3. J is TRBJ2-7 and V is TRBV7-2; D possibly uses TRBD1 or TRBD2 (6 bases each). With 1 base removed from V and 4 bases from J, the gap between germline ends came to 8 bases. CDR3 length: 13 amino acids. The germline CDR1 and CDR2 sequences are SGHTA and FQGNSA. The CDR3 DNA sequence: TGTGCCAGCAGCTTAGGAGGGGGGTACGAGCAGTACTTC. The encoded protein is CASSLGGGYEQYF.

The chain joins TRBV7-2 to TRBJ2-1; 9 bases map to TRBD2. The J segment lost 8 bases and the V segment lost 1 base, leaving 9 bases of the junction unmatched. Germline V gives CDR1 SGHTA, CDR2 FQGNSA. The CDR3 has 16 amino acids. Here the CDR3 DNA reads TGTGCCAGCAGCTTAGTAGTCCTAGCGGGAAAGGATGAGCAGTTCTTC. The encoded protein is CASSLVVLAGKDEQFF.

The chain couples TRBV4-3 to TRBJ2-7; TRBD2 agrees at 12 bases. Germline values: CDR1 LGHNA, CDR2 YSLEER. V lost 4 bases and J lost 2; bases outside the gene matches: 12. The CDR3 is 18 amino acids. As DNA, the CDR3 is TGCGCCAGCAGCCCAGGACTAGCGGGGTCAAACCTCCCCTACGAGCAGTACTTC. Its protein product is CASSPGLAGSNLPYEQYF.

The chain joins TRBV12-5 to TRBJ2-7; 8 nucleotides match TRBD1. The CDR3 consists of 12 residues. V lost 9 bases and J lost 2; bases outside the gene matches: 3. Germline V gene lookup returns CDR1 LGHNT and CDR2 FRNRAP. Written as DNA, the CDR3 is TGTGCTAGCGGGACAGGACCCTACGAGCAGTACTTC. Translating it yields CASGTGPYEQYF.

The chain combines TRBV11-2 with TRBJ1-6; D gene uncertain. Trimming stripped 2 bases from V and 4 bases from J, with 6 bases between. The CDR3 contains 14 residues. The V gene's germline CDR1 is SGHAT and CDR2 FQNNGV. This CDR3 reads CASSLSPYNSPLHF. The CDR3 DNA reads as TGTGCCAGCAGCTTAAGTCCGTATAATTCACCCCTCCACTTT.

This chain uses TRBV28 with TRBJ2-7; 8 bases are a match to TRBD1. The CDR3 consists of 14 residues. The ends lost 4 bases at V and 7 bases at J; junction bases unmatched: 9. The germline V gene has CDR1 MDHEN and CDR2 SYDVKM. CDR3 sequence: CASSSAGGLGEQYF. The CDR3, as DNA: TGTGCCAGCAGTTCGGCAGGGGGCTTGGGGGAGCAGTACTTC.

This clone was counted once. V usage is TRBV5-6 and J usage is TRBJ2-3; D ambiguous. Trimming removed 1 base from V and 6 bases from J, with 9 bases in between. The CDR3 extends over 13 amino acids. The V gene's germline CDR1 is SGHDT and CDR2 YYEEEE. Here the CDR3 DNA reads TGTGCCAGCAGCTTGTGGTCTAAGGATACGCAGTATTTT. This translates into CASSLWSKDTQYF.

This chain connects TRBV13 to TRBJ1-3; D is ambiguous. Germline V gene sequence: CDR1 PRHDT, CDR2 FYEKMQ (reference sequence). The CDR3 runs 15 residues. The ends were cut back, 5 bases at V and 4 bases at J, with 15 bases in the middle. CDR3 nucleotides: TGTGCCAGCAGCGACGAAACGGGGTCCGGAAACACCATATATTTT. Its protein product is CASSDETGSGNTIYF.

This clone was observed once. CDR3 nucleotides: TGTGCCAGCAGCGTTAGCGGGAGTAGCAATGAGCAGTTCTTC. This gives the protein CASSVSGSSNEQFF. The V gene is TRBV7-9, the J gene TRBJ2-1; TRBD2 matches at 9 bases. The ends lost 5 bases at V and 6 bases at J; junction bases unmatched: 5. CDR1 is SEHNR, CDR2 FQNEAQ, per germline (reference sequence). The CDR3 spans 14 residues.

This CDR3 reads CASSLSGPYEQYF. In nucleotides, the CDR3 is TGTGCCAGCAGTTTATCGGGACCTTACGAGCAGTACTTC. The rearrangement joins TRBV28 to TRBJ2-7; D tentatively fits TRBD1 or TRBD2 (5 bases each). The CDR3 runs 13 residues. Per the germline V gene, CDR1 is MDHEN and CDR2 is SYDVKM. The V end was cut by 1 base, the J end by 4 bases, with 8 bases between.

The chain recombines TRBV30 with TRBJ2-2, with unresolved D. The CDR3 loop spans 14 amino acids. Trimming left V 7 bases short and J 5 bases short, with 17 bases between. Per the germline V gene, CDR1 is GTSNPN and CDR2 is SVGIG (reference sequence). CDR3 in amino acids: CALTIGWSTGELFF. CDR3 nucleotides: TGTGCCTTAACTATAGGGTGGAGTACCGGGGAGCTGTTTTTT.

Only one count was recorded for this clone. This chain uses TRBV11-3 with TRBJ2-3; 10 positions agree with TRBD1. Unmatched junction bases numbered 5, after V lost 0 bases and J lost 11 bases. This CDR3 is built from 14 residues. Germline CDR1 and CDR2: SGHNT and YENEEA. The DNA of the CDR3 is TGTGCCAGCAGCTTAGACGGGGACAGGGGTGGGCAGTATTTT. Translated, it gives CASSLDGDRGGQYF.

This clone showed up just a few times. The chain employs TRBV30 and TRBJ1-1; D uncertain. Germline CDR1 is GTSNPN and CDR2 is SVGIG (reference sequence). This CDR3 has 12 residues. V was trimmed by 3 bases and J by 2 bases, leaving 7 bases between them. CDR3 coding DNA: TGTGCCTGGAGCTCGGGAAACACTGAAGCTTTCTTT. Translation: CAWSSGNTEAFF. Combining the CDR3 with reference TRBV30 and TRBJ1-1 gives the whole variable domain SQTIHQWPATLVQPVGSPLSLECTVEGTSNPNLYWYRQAAGRGLQLLFYSVGIGQISSEVPQNLSASRPQDRQFILSSKKLLLSDSGFYLCAWSSGNTEAFFGQGTRLTVV.

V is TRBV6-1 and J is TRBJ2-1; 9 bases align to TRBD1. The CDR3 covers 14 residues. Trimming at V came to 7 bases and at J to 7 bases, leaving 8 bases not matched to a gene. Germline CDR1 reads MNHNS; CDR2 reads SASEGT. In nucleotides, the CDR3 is TGTGCCAGCATTGGACAGGGGTTGAGGAATGAGCAGTTCTTC. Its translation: CASIGQGLRNEQFF.

CDR3 coding DNA: TGTGCCAGCAGCCGAGCGGGAGATGGGGGAGAGCAGTACTTC. Translation: CASSRAGDGGEQYF. V and J are TRBV7-2 and TRBJ2-7; 8 nucleotides agree with TRBD2. CDR3 size: 14 residues. Germline V gives CDR1 SGHTA, CDR2 FQGNSA. Trimming took 5 bases from V and 7 from J; bases not matched to a gene: 10.

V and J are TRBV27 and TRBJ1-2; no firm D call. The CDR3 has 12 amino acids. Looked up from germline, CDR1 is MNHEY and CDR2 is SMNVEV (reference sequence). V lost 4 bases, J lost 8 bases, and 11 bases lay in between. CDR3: CASSSPPGGYTF. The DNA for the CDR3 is TGTGCCAGCAGTTCACCCCCGGGAGGCTACACCTTC.

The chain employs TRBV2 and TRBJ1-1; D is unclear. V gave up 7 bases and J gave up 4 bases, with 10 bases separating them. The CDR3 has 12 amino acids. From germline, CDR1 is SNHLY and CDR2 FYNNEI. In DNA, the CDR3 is TGTGCCAGCAAAAACGTAGGCACTGAAGCTTTCTTT. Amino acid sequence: CASKNVGTEAFF.

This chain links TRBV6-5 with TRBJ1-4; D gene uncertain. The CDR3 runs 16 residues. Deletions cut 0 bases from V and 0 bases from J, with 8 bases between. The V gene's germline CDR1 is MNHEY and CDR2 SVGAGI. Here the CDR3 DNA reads TGTGCCAGCAGTTACTCTTGGACTGCAACTAATGAAAAACTGTTTTTT. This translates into CASSYSWTATNEKLFF.

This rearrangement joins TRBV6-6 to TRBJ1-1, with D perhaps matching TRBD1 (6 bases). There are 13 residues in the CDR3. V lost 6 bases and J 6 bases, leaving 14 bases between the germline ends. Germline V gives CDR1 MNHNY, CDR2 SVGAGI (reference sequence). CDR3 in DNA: TGTGCCAGCAGCCCGGGGGCTACCGCTGAAGCTTTCTTT. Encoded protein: CASSPGATAEAFF.